These T cell receptor beta chains were read from a single sample in a study of blood T cell repertoires in COVID-19. Produced via immunoSEQ multiplex PCR; TCRdb's table is partial and in-frame only. The sample yields about 230,000 clones, 85% seen once. Input material: peripheral blood. These receptors all come from a man aged 50-59 years with COVID-19, enrolled during active disease. Both conserved end residues are part of each CDR3. D genes are given only for firm matches. Clone size is shown for a subset of rows, as once, few, many or a class of expanded clone.

J gene: TRBJ1-2
V gene: TRBV7-9
clone size: .
D gene: .
CDR3 DNA: TGTGCCAGCAGTCCCTCGTCGACCGCGACTTATGGCTACACCTTC
CDR3 protein: CASSPSSTATYGYTF

J gene: TRBJ2-5
V gene: TRBV3-1/TRBV3-2
clone size: .
D gene: .
CDR3 DNA: TGTGCCAGCAGCCCCGGTAGTAATTGGGAGACCCAGTACTTC
CDR3 protein: CASSPGSNWETQYF

J gene: TRBJ2-7
V gene: TRBV6-2/TRBV6-3
clone size: .
D gene: TRBD2
CDR3 DNA: TGTGCCAGCAGTTACCGGACTAGCGGGGCCACTTCCAAGAGGGAGCAGTACTTC
CDR3 protein: CASSYRTSGATSKREQYF

J gene: TRBJ2-2
V gene: TRBV7-2
clone size: once
D gene: .
CDR3 DNA: TGTGCCAGCAGCTTTCTCGGCGCGGGCGGGGAGCTGTTTTTT
CDR3 protein: CASSFLGAGGELFF

J gene: TRBJ1-2
V gene: TRBV4-1
clone size: .
D gene: TRBD1
CDR3 DNA: TGCGCCAGCAGCCCCCGGACAGGGGAAGGCTATGGCTACACCTTC
CDR3 protein: CASSPRTGEGYGYTF

J gene: TRBJ1-5
V gene: TRBV12-3/TRBV12-4
clone size: .
D gene: .
CDR3 DNA: TGTGCCAGCAGTGGGGGCGGTCAGCCCCAGCATTTT
CDR3 protein: CASSGGGQPQHF

J gene: TRBJ2-7
V gene: TRBV7-8
clone size: .
D gene: .
CDR3 DNA: TGTGCCAGCAGCTTAGTTGAGACAGCCTACGAGCAGTACTTC
CDR3 protein: CASSLVETAYEQYF

J gene: TRBJ2-7
V gene: TRBV2
clone size: .
D gene: TRBD2
CDR3 DNA: TGTGCGACAAAAGCGGGGGGGTCCTCCTACGAGCAGTACTTC
CDR3 protein: CATKAGGSSYEQYF

J gene: TRBJ2-2
V gene: TRBV18
clone size: .
D gene: TRBD2
CDR3 DNA: TGTGCCAGCTCACCAGGGGGACTAAGGAACACCGGGGAGCTGTTTTTT
CDR3 protein: CASSPGGLRNTGELFF

J gene: TRBJ1-2
V gene: TRBV28
clone size: .
D gene: TRBD1
CDR3 DNA: TGTGCCAGCAGTTTCCCCGGACAGGGAAACTATGGCTACACCTTC
CDR3 protein: CASSFPGQGNYGYTF

J gene: TRBJ1-2
V gene: TRBV18
clone size: once
D gene: TRBD1
CDR3 DNA: TGTGCCAGCTCATTCTTTCCGGGACAGGAAGATTATGGCTACACCTTC
CDR3 protein: CASSFFPGQEDYGYTF

J gene: TRBJ2-5
V gene: TRBV3-1/TRBV3-2
clone size: few
D gene: TRBD2
CDR3 DNA: TGTGCCAGCAGCCGGGGACTAAAAGAGACCCAGTACTTC
CDR3 protein: CASSRGLKETQYF

J gene: TRBJ1-1
V gene: TRBV4-1
clone size: .
D gene: .
CDR3 DNA: TGCGCCAGCACCCAGTCCGGGAACACTGAAGCTTTCTTT
CDR3 protein: CASTQSGNTEAFF